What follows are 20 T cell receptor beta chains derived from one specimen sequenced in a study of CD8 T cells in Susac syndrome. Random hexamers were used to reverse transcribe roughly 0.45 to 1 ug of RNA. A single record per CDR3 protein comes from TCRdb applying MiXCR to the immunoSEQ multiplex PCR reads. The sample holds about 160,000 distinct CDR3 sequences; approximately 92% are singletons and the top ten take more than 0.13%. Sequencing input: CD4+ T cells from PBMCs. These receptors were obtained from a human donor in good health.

CDR3 in DNA: TGTGCCAGCAGTTATGGGGCCAGCTTGGGGAATGAGCAGTTCTTC. Translating it yields CASSYGASLGNEQFF. V usage is TRBV6-5 and J usage is TRBJ2-1; TRBD1 is a possible D gene (5 bases). Trimming took 3 bases from V and 7 from J, leaving 16 bases between them. CDR1 is MNHEY, CDR2 SVGAGI, per germline. This CDR3 comprises 15 residues.

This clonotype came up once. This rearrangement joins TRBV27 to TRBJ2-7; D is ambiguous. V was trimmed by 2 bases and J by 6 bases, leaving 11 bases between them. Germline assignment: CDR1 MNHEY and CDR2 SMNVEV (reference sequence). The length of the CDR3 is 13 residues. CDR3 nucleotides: TGTGCCAGCAGTTTACTCGGGCAGGTCGAGCAGTACTTC. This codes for CASSLLGQVEQYF.

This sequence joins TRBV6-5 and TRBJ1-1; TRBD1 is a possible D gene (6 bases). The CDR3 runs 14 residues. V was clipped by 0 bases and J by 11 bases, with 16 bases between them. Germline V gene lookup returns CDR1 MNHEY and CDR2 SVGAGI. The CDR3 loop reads CASSYSWPGARAFF. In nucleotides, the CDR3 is TGTGCCAGCAGTTACTCGTGGCCAGGGGCTAGGGCTTTCTTT.

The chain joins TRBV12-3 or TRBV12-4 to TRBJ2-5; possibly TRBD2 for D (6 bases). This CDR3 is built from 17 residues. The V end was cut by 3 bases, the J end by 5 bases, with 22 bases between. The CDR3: CASSFGGSRPLGETQYF. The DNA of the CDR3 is TGTGCCAGCAGTTTCGGGGGTTCCCGTCCCCTCGGGGAGACCCAGTACTTC.

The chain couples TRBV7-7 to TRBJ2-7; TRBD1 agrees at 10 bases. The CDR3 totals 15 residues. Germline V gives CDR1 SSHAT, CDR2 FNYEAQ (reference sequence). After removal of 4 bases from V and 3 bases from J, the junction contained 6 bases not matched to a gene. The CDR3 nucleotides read TGTGCCAGCAGCTCGGGACAGGGGACGAACTACGAGCAGTACTTC. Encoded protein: CASSSGQGTNYEQYF.

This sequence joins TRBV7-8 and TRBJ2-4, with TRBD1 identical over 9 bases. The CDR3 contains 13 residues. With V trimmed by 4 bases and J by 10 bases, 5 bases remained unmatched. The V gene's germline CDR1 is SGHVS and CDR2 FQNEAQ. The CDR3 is CASSSPTGGIQYF. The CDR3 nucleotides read TGTGCCAGCAGCTCCCCGACAGGGGGGATTCAGTACTTC.

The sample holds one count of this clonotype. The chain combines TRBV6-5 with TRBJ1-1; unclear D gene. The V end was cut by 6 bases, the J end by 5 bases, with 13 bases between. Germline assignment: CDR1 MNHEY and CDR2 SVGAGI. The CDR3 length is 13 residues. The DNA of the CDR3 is TGTGCCAGCAGCCCTTTGGCGAGGACTGAAGCTTTCTTT. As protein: CASSPLARTEAFF.

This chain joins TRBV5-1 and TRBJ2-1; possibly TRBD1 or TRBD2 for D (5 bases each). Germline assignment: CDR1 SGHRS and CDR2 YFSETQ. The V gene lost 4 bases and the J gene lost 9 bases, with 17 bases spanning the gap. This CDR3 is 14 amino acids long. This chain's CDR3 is CASSQRGPRLEQFF. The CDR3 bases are TGCGCCAGCAGCCAACGGGGACCCCGTCTTGAGCAGTTCTTC.

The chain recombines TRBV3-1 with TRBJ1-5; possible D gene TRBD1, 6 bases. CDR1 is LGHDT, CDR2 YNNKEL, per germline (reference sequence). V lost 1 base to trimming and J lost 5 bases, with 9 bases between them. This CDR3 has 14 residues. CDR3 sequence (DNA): TGTGCCAGCAGCCAAGCAAGGGGGGATCAGCCCCAGCATTTT. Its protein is CASSQARGDQPQHF.

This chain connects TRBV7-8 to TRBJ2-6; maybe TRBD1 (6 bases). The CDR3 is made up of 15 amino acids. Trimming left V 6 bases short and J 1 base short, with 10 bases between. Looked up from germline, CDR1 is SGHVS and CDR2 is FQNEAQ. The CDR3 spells CASRAGVSGANVLTF. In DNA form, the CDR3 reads TGTGCCAGCAGAGCAGGGGTTTCTGGGGCCAACGTCCTGACTTTC.

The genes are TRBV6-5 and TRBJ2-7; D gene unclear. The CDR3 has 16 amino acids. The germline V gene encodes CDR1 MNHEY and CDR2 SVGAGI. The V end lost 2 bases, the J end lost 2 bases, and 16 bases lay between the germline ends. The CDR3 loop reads CASSYGPVGSAYEQYF. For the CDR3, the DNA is TGTGCCAGCAGTTACGGCCCCGTTGGCAGTGCCTACGAGCAGTACTTC.

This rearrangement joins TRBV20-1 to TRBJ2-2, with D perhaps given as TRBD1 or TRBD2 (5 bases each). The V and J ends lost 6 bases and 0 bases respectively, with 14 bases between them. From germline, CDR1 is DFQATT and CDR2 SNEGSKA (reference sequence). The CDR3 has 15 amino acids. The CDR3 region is CSALEGHANTGELFF. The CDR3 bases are TGCAGTGCCCTCGAGGGGCACGCGAACACCGGGGAGCTGTTTTTT.

CDR3 amino acids: CAWSATYEQYF. The DNA of the CDR3 is TGTGCCTGGAGCGCGACCTACGAGCAGTACTTC. The rearrangement links TRBV30 to TRBJ2-7, with D hard to call. V was trimmed by 3 bases and J by 2 bases, leaving 5 bases between them. There are 11 residues in the CDR3. Germline V lookup: CDR1 GTSNPN, CDR2 SVGIG (reference sequence).

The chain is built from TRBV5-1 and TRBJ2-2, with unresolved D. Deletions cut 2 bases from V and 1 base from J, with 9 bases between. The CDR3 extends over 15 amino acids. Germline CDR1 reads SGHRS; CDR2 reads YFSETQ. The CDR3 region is CASSLGSMNTGELFF. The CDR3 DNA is TGCGCCAGCAGCTTAGGGTCAATGAACACCGGGGAGCTGTTTTTT.

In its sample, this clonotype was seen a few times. Here the CDR3 reads CASSPRGAYEQYF. CDR3 bases: TGTGCCAGCTCACCACGGGGGGCCTACGAGCAGTACTTC. The chain employs TRBV18 and TRBJ2-7, with D possibly TRBD2 on 6 matching bases. CDR1 is KGHSH, CDR2 LQKENI, per germline. The V gene lost 1 base and the J gene lost 2 bases, with 6 bases spanning the gap. CDR3 size: 13 residues.

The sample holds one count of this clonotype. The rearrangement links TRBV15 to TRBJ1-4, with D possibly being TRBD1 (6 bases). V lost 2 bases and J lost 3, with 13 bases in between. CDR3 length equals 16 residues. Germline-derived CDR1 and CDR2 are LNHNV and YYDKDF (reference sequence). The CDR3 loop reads CATSRFLPGANEKLFF. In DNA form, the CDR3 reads TGTGCCACCAGCAGATTTTTACCAGGGGCTAATGAAAAACTGTTTTTT.

The CDR3, as DNA: TGTGCCAGCAGTGTACGAGGGGGCCCCTACGAGCAGTACTTC. It is translated as CASSVRGGPYEQYF. The chain employs TRBV27 and TRBJ2-7, with 7 bases fitting TRBD1. This CDR3 comprises 14 residues. Germline loops: CDR1 MNHEY, CDR2 SMNVEV (reference sequence). Trimming at V came to 5 bases and at J to 2 bases, leaving 6 bases not matched to a gene.

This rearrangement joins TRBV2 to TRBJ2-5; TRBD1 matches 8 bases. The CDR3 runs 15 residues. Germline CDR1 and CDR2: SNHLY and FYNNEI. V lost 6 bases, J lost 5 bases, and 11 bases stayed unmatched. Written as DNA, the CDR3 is TGTGCCAGCAGGATGGACAGGGAGAGTTGGGAGACCCAGTACTTC. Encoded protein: CASRMDRESWETQYF.

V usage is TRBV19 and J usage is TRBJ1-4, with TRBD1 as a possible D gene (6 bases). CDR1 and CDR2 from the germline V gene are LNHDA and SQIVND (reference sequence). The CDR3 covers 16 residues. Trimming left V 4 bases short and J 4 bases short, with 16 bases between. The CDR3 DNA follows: TGTGCCAGTAGTACCCGCGGGGGACATGATAATGAAAAACTGTTTTTT. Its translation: CASSTRGGHDNEKLFF.

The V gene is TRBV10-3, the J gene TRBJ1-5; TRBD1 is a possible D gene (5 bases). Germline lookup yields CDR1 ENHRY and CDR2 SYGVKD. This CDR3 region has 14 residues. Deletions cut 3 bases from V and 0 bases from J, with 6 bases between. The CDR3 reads CAISEQVSNQPQHF. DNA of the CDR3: TGTGCCATCAGTGAACAGGTTAGCAATCAGCCCCAGCATTTT.